The clone carrying this T cell receptor (beta chain) came up many times. Antigen: not known. This sample stems from a study of blood T cells in healthy people across ages. Healthy Russian Caucasian donors spanned ages about 6 to 90 years. PCR was performed a second time for about 6 to 11 cycles using a sample-barcoded 5' primer and a J-beta primer mix. TCRdb ran MiXCR on the 5' RACE reads and lists one entry per CDR3 protein. The repertoire includes about 1.1 million distinct CDR3 sequences, around two fifths of them detected once, and about an eighth sits in the top ten. The study, taken as a whole, reports: Diversity figures derived from one million T cells were judged to underestimate the true value.

Germline values: CDR1 SGHRS, CDR2 YFSETQ. V was shortened by 0 bases and J by 2 bases, with 9 bases between the two germline ends. The CDR3 is 15 amino acids. Specimen: blood. V usage is TRBV5-1 and J usage is TRBJ1-5, with D uncertain. This TCR came from a man younger than 35 in good health. CDR3 protein: CASSLDGVGNQPQHF. For the CDR3, the DNA is TGCGCCAGCAGCTTGGACGGTGTAGGCAATCAGCCCCAGCATTTT.